Following are 20 T cell receptor beta chains from one sample sequenced in a study of PD-1 blockade in mismatch repair-deficient tumors (dated by TCRdb to about 2017). The method behind the library was the immunoSEQ multiplex PCR assay. TCRdb obtained this table from immuneACCESS and retained in-frame rearrangements with V and J assigned. These tables miss some clones; where compared with another copy, unresolved V genes account for less than half of the shortfall, and the remainder is unexplained. The table for this sample lists about 120,000 clones; roughly 86% of them were counted only once. The top ten clonotypes cover roughly 12% of the sample. The sequenced sample was peripheral blood, obtained 44 weeks after starting pembrolizumab. Receptor source: an adult with mismatch repair-deficient cancer.

As to this clone: The same CDR3 also results from other DNA sequences found in this sample. The V call is TRBV19, the J call TRBJ2-1, with TRBD2 matching over 8 bases. Germline V gene sequence: CDR1 LNHDA, CDR2 SQIVND (reference sequence). Unmatched junction bases numbered 5, after V lost 3 bases and J lost 4 bases. This CDR3 comprises 15 residues. This CDR3 reads CASSIGTSGYNEQFF. The CDR3 nucleotides are TGTGCCAGTAGTATTGGTACTAGCGGATACAATGAGCAGTTCTTC.

V is TRBV13 and J is TRBJ2-1, with D possibly being TRBD1 (6 bases). V lost 4 bases, J lost 7 bases, and 23 bases lay in between. The CDR3 is made up of 17 amino acids. Germline CDR1 is PRHDT and CDR2 is FYEKMQ (reference sequence). The CDR3 loop is CASSSEDSPGARNEQFF. DNA for the CDR3: TGTGCCAGCAGCTCGGAGGATTCTCCAGGGGCAAGAAATGAGCAGTTCTTC. Drawing the rest from reference TRBV13 and TRBJ2-1, the complete variable domain is AAGVIQSPRHLIKEKRETATLKCYPIPRHDTVYWYQQGPGQDPQFLISFYEKMQSDKGSIPDRFSAQQFSDYHSELNMSSLELGDSALYFCASSSEDSPGARNEQFFGPGTRLTVL.

This chain links TRBV14 with TRBJ1-2; D gene uncertain. V lost 5 bases, J lost 3 bases, and 19 bases lay in between. Germline CDR1 is SGHDN and CDR2 is FVKESK. The CDR3 length is 16 residues. The CDR3 here is CASSFTNIGRHYGYTF. CDR3 DNA: TGTGCCAGCAGCTTTACGAATATTGGACGGCACTATGGCTACACCTTC.

The chain links TRBV7-2 to TRBJ2-7; no firm D call. Trimming removed 4 bases from V and 0 bases from J, with 10 bases in between. Germline CDR1 and CDR2: SGHTA and FQGNSA. The CDR3 consists of 14 residues. CDR3 residues: CASSSLGRSYEQYF. CDR3 coding DNA: TGTGCCAGCAGCTCCCTAGGGCGCTCCTACGAGCAGTACTTC.

V is TRBV27 and J is TRBJ2-1; D gene uncertain. From germline, CDR1 is MNHEY and CDR2 SMNVEV (reference sequence). V lost 5 bases, J lost 0 bases, and 8 bases lay in between. The CDR3 consists of 14 residues. DNA for the CDR3: TGTGCCAGCAGTAAGGTGAGCTCCTACAATGAGCAGTTCTTC. As protein: CASSKVSSYNEQFF.

This chain joins TRBV4-2 and TRBJ2-3, with D unresolved. The germline V gene encodes CDR1 LGHNA and CDR2 YNFKEQ. This CDR3 has 13 amino acids. Trimming took 0 bases from V and 8 from J, leaving 9 bases between them. The CDR3 loop is CASSQEGETTQYF. Written as DNA, the CDR3 is TGTGCCAGCAGCCAAGAAGGTGAAACTACGCAGTATTTT.

This clone turned up a few times. The V call is TRBV27, the J call TRBJ1-5; D is unclear. In germline, CDR1 is MNHEY, CDR2 SMNVEV (reference sequence). There are 12 residues in the CDR3. CDR3 sequence (DNA): TGTTGGTCTCCTTATAGCAATCAGCCCCAGCATTTT. The encoded protein is CWSPYSNQPQHF.

This clone was seen just once. The V call is TRBV12-5, the J call TRBJ1-1, with D unresolved. Trimming cost V 4 bases and J 4 bases, with 19 bases left between them. Germline CDR1 reads LGHNT; CDR2 reads FRNRAP. The length of the CDR3 is 16 residues. CDR3 residues: CASGSAILGGSTEAFF. CDR3 DNA: TGTGCTAGTGGTTCGGCCATTCTTGGCGGGAGCACTGAAGCTTTCTTT.

The chain links TRBV19 to TRBJ1-1; the D is unclear. CDR3 length: 15 residues. With 6 bases removed from V and 0 bases from J, the gap between germline ends came to 14 bases. CDR1 LNHDA and CDR2 SQIVND come from the germline V gene (reference sequence). Here the CDR3 DNA reads TGTGCCAGTAGCTCCGAATTAGGGCTGAACACTGAAGCTTTCTTT. It codes for CASSSELGLNTEAFF.

This chain joins TRBV6-5 and TRBJ1-1; no definite D call. The CDR3 covers 13 residues. The V gene's germline CDR1 is MNHEY and CDR2 SVGAGI. The ends were cut back, 2 bases at V and 6 bases at J, with 10 bases in the middle. In nucleotides, the CDR3 is TGTGCCAGCAGTTACGGGCGGGGAGCTGAAGCTTTCTTT. It yields the protein CASSYGRGAEAFF.

CDR3 sequence reads: CASRGGAGRTNEKLFF. DNA for the CDR3: TGTGCCAGCAGGGGGGGCGCGGGGCGAACTAATGAAAAACTGTTTTTT. The rearrangement joins TRBV6-6 to TRBJ1-4; a weak D match, TRBD1 (6 bases). The CDR3 is 16 residues long. Trimming left V 6 bases short and J 1 base short, with 15 bases between. Germline V gene sequence: CDR1 MNHNY, CDR2 SVGAGI (reference sequence).

This chain connects TRBV18 to TRBJ2-3; D is possibly TRBD2 (5 bases). The CDR3 spans 15 residues. Trimming stripped 2 bases from V and 2 bases from J, with 11 bases between. CDR1 is KGHSH, CDR2 LQKENI, per germline. The chain's CDR3 is CASSPSAGLTDTQYF. CDR3 in DNA: TGTGCCAGCTCACCATCGGCAGGACTCACAGATACGCAGTATTTT.

This clone was detected only once. The gene calls are TRBV10-2 and TRBJ2-7; D possibly corresponds to TRBD2 (5 bases). The CDR3 consists of 14 residues. Germline CDR1 and CDR2: WSHSY and SAAADI. Trimming pared 2 bases from V and 6 bases from J, leaving 14 bases between. Here the CDR3 DNA reads TGCGCCAGCAGTGAGACTAGTCGTGCTATCGAGCAGTACTTC. Translating gives CASSETSRAIEQYF.

The chain combines TRBV7-8 with TRBJ1-5; no definite D call. The length of the CDR3 is 15 residues. V gave up 1 base and J gave up 3 bases, with 10 bases separating them. Germline CDR1 reads SGHVS; CDR2 reads FQNEAQ. The CDR3 reads CASSLGAGSNQPQHF. The CDR3 DNA sequence: TGTGCCAGCAGCTTAGGAGCGGGGTCCAATCAGCCCCAGCATTTT.

This rearrangement joins TRBV4-1 to TRBJ2-7, with D perhaps TRBD2 (6 bases). Germline V gene data show CDR1 as MGHRA and CDR2 as YSYEKL. V lost 2 bases and J lost 3, with 11 bases in between. The CDR3 has 14 amino acids. The DNA of the CDR3 is TGCGCCAGCAGCCAAAAACACGGGGGCTACGAGCAGTACTTC. Its protein product is CASSQKHGGYEQYF.

This rearrangement joins TRBV11-1 to TRBJ1-1, with a possible D match to TRBD1 (5 bases). Trimming cost V 3 bases and J 1 base, with 12 bases left between them. CDR1 and CDR2 from the germline V gene are SGHAT and FQDESV (reference sequence). This CDR3 has 15 amino acids. Here the CDR3 reads CASSLGGGQNTEAFF. The CDR3 bases are TGTGCCAGCAGCTTGGGGGGAGGACAGAACACTGAAGCTTTCTTT.

This clone was observed a few times. The chain uses TRBV4-3 and TRBJ1-5; maybe TRBD1 (5 bases). The CDR3 sequence is 13 residues long. Trimming left V 0 bases short and J 7 bases short, with 7 bases between. Germline lookup yields CDR1 LGHNA and CDR2 YSLEER. CDR3 sequence: CASSQDGGQPQHF. Written as DNA, the CDR3 is TGCGCCAGCAGCCAAGATGGGGGACAGCCCCAGCATTTT.

This clone occurred once. The genes are TRBV30 and TRBJ1-5, with a weak D call TRBD1 (5 bases). This CDR3 is built from 14 residues. From germline, CDR1 is GTSNPN and CDR2 SVGIG (reference sequence). Trimming took 5 bases from V and 4 from J, leaving 15 bases between them. DNA for the CDR3: TGTGCCTGGGCCGGGACGAATGCAAATCAGCCCCAGCATTTT. This translates into CAWAGTNANQPQHF.

V gene TRBV5-6 combines with J gene TRBJ2-7; no definite D call. Germline V gives CDR1 SGHDT, CDR2 YYEEEE. Trimming left V 0 bases short and J 4 bases short, with 8 bases between. The CDR3 spans 13 residues. CDR3 in amino acids: CASSLGSRYEQYF. The DNA for the CDR3 is TGTGCCAGCAGCTTGGGGTCAAGATACGAGCAGTACTTC. Using reference TRBV5-6 and TRBJ2-7 for the parts outside the CDR3, the full variable domain is DAGVTQSPTHLIKTRGQQVTLRCSPKSGHDTVSWYQQALGQGPQFIFQYYEEEERQRGNFPDRFSGHQFPNYSSELNVNALLLGDSALYLCASSLGSRYEQYFGPGTRLTVT.

The chain joins TRBV4-1 to TRBJ1-5, with D unresolved. The CDR3 is 15 amino acids. The germline V and J ends were trimmed by 0 bases and 8 bases, with 14 bases remaining between them. CDR1 MGHRA and CDR2 YSYEKL come from the germline V gene. CDR3 coding DNA: TGCGCCAGCAGCCAAGATCGGGCAGGAGTTGAGCCCCAGCATTTT. Translating it yields CASSQDRAGVEPQHF.